This T cell receptor beta chain derives from a study of T cell responses to AZD1222 COVID-19 vaccine. The assay was immunoSEQ multiplex PCR, and TCRdb's table has in-frame clones only and misses some. The table has some 160,000 clones, just under 95% seen once. Regarding this clone: The antigen remains undetermined.

Study-level points and caveats: When two AZD1222 doses had been given, Spike-specific TCR breadth and depth rose.

The receptor was derived from an adult in good health. The material was peripheral blood, obtained on day 0 of AZD1222 vaccination.

DNA for the CDR3: TGTGCCAGCAGCCGGGACAGGAGTTTACCTTCCTACGAGCAGTACTTC. Translating it yields CASSRDRSLPSYEQYF. The chain combines TRBV7-2 with TRBJ2-7, with 8 bases identical to TRBD1. Per the germline V gene, CDR1 is SGHTA and CDR2 is FQGNSA. Trimming removed 5 bases from V and 1 base from J; junction bases left unmatched: 10. This CDR3 is 16 amino acids long.